This TCR beta chain was profiled in a study of blood T cell repertoires in COVID-19. Study in general: Sites across the United States, Italy and Spain contributed samples from acute and convalescent COVID-19.

Germline V gene lookup returns CDR1 LNHDA and CDR2 SQIVND (reference sequence). The V and J ends lost 7 bases and 1 base respectively, with 10 bases between them. The CDR3 loop spans 13 amino acids. The assay was immunoSEQ multiplex PCR, and TCRdb's table has in-frame clones only and misses some. The sample has about 330,000 clones; 85% are singletons. The rearrangement uses TRBV19 and TRBJ1-1; D perhaps matches TRBD1 (6 bases). This receptor was identified in a human donor in a cohort sampled during active COVID-19. The source material was peripheral blood. In nucleotides, the CDR3 is TGTGCCAGTACCTTGACAGGGAACACTGAAGCTTTCTTT. Its translation: CASTLTGNTEAFF.